This T cell receptor beta chain was obtained from a study of blood T cell repertoires in COVID-19. Deletions cut 0 bases from V and 4 bases from J, with 10 bases between. This CDR3 has 14 residues. Germline V CDR1 and CDR2: SGHTA, FQGNSA. Original processing notes: It was from reference gene primer amplification that nucleated cell counts were estimated. The data were produced by immunoSEQ multiplex PCR, yet TCRdb's version contains in-frame clones alone and is incomplete. V and J calls and clone size come straight from that table; D and trimming were deduced from the DNA. The sample comprises about 150,000 clones, about 90% of which are singletons, and less than 0.6% rests with the top ten.

The sequencing sample was made of peripheral blood. J is TRBJ2-7 and V is TRBV7-2, with a tentative D call TRBD1 (5 bases). This clonotype originated in a man over 45 with acute or convalescent COVID-19. CDR3 coding DNA: TGTGCCAGCAGCTTAGCGATAGGGGTGTACGAGCAGTACTTC. This encodes CASSLAIGVYEQYF.